This T cell receptor (beta chain) was profiled in a study of T cell clonotyping in hematopoietic cell transplantation. Study-level points and caveats: Graft donor and pretransplant recipient Inverse Simpson Index values predicted broader posttransplant TCR diversity.

CDR3 length equals 14 residues. Germline V gene sequence: CDR1 MGHDK, CDR2 SYGVNS. Trimming shortened V by 3 bases and J by 4 bases, and 9 bases separated the two germline ends. Method: immunoSEQ multiplex PCR; TCRdb's copy keeps in-frame clones and lacks some. The sample lists approximately 15,000 clones, 85% to 90% seen once, with about 4.2% in the top ten. Regarding this clone: The antigen is not known.

Material: PBMCs, obtained 100 days after allogeneic stem cell transplant. The chain carries TRBV25-1 and TRBJ2-2; D not resolved. This TCR derives from a male patient between 55 and 70 years old who had an allogeneic stem cell transplant from a related donor, so the T cells may come from the graft donor. Some clones in this sample may be carry-over from other donors' samples. The DNA for the CDR3 is TGTGCCAGCAGTGATCTGACGGTCACCGGGGAGCTGTTTTTT. Translation: CASSDLTVTGELFF.